Shown below are 30 T cell receptor beta chains from a single sample sequenced in a study of cytotoxic CD8 clonotypes in ibrutinib-treated CLL. Some clones are missing from TCRdb's copy, which holds only in-frame ones; the method was immunoSEQ multiplex PCR. The data hold around 310,000 clones, with 80% observed a single time. The input for sequencing was PBMCs, taken before ibrutinib treatment. The receptors derive from a human donor with chronic lymphocytic leukemia.

The CDR3 loop is CASSAGLGVNEQFF. For the CDR3, the DNA is TGTGCCAGCAGCGCGGGACTAGGGGTTAATGAGCAGTTCTTC. V usage is TRBV9 and J usage is TRBJ2-1; 8 bases map to TRBD2. The germline gives CDR1 SGDLS, CDR2 YYNGEE. The CDR3 length is 14 residues. V shed 3 bases and J 7 bases; nucleotides not matched to a gene: 6.

The rearrangement links TRBV27 to TRBJ2-7; D possibly corresponds to TRBD2 (6 bases). There are 15 residues in the CDR3. From germline, CDR1 is MNHEY and CDR2 SMNVEV (reference sequence). Trimming removed 2 bases at V and 1 base at J, with 12 bases between. The CDR3 nucleotides are TGTGCCAGCAGTTTAATCGCGGGGCCGTCCTACGAGCAGTACTTC. It codes for CASSLIAGPSYEQYF.

V usage is TRBV30 and J usage is TRBJ2-5; 10 bases line up with TRBD2. The germline V gene has CDR1 GTSNPN and CDR2 SVGIG (reference sequence). This CDR3 comprises 11 residues. The CDR3 loop is CTSGKVETQYF. In DNA, the CDR3 is TGTACTAGCGGGAAAGTGGAGACCCAGTACTTC.

CDR3 residues: CASSRLPTSTDTQYF. For the CDR3, the DNA is TGTGCCAGTAGTCGACTACCTACTAGCACAGATACGCAGTATTTT. The gene calls are TRBV19 and TRBJ2-3, with D tentatively TRBD2 (5 bases). Germline V gene lookup returns CDR1 LNHDA and CDR2 SQIVND (reference sequence). Trimming removed 5 bases from V and 0 bases from J, with 12 bases in between. There are 15 residues in the CDR3.

This chain uses TRBV7-6 with TRBJ2-7, with a weak D call TRBD2 (6 bases). The CDR3 spans 14 residues. Germline lookup yields CDR1 SGHVS and CDR2 FNYEAQ. V was pared by 0 bases and J by 5 bases, with 11 bases between. CDR3 bases: TGTGCCAGCAGCTTAGCCGGGGAGGCTAACGAGCAGTACTTC. Translation gives CASSLAGEANEQYF.

This chain connects TRBV12-5 to TRBJ1-5; TRBD1 aligns across 8 bases. CDR3 size: 17 residues. Germline V gene lookup returns CDR1 LGHNT and CDR2 FRNRAP. V lost 2 bases and J lost 2; bases outside the gene matches: 8. As DNA, the CDR3 is TGTGCTAGTGGTTTGACCACAACAGGGGGGCGCAATCAGCCCCAGCATTTT. This translates into CASGLTTTGGRNQPQHF.

The chain is built from TRBV7-9 and TRBJ1-1, with D perhaps TRBD1 (5 bases). This CDR3 region has 13 residues. CDR1 and CDR2 (germline): SEHNR, FQNEAQ (reference sequence). The V and J ends lost 0 bases and 5 bases respectively, with 7 bases between them. The CDR3 region is CASSLARATEAFF. Here the CDR3 DNA reads TGTGCCAGCAGCTTAGCCAGGGCGACTGAAGCTTTCTTT.

The chain employs TRBV4-2 and TRBJ2-7; D call uncertain. The germline V gene encodes CDR1 LGHNA and CDR2 YNFKEQ. The V gene lost 1 base and the J gene lost 0 bases, with 10 bases spanning the gap. The CDR3 is made up of 15 amino acids. The CDR3 sequence: CASSQGVGGSYEQYF. The CDR3 bases are TGTGCCAGCAGCCAAGGGGTAGGCGGCTCCTACGAGCAGTACTTC.

The V gene is TRBV12-5, the J gene TRBJ1-1; 8 bases match TRBD1. Trimming at V came to 2 bases and at J to 1 base, leaving 3 bases not matched to a gene. This CDR3 spans 15 amino acids. The germline V gene encodes CDR1 LGHNT and CDR2 FRNRAP. CDR3 bases: TGTGCTAGTGGTTTGTTGGACAGGGAGAACACTGAAGCTTTCTTT. Its protein is CASGLLDRENTEAFF.

This chain connects TRBV5-4 to TRBJ2-1; 14 nucleotides align to TRBD2. The length of the CDR3 is 16 residues. V lost 0 bases to trimming and J lost 11 bases; unmatched junction nucleotides: 7. Germline V gene sequence: CDR1 SGHNT, CDR2 YYREEE (reference sequence). CDR3 residues: CASSLEGLAGVPKQFF. The CDR3, as DNA: TGTGCCAGCAGCTTGGAGGGACTAGCGGGAGTTCCTAAGCAGTTCTTC.

The rearrangement uses TRBV5-6 and TRBJ1-2; the D gene is possibly TRBD1 (5 bases). The CDR3 covers 14 residues. Germline CDR1 SGHDT, CDR2 YYEEEE. Trimming took off 1 base at V and 7 bases at J, with 14 bases between the two ends. The CDR3 spells CASSLKGPGSGYTF. The CDR3 bases are TGTGCCAGCAGCTTGAAGGGCCCAGGGAGTGGCTACACCTTC.

The chain links TRBV4-3 to TRBJ1-2; D unresolved. The V end was cut by 1 base, the J end by 1 base, with 13 bases between. Germline loops: CDR1 LGHNA, CDR2 YSLEER. The CDR3 length is 16 residues. In DNA, the CDR3 is TGCGCCAGCAGCCAAGGGCCGACCCGAAGTAACTATGGCTACACCTTC. Encoded protein: CASSQGPTRSNYGYTF.

This clone appeared once. V is TRBV18 and J is TRBJ1-2; TRBD1 aligns across 7 bases. Per germline, CDR1 KGHSH and CDR2 LQKENI. After removal of 3 bases from V and 8 bases from J, the junction contained 9 bases not matched to a gene. The CDR3 contains 14 residues. This CDR3 is CASSPDRVSFGYTF. The CDR3 region has the DNA TGTGCCAGCTCACCCGACAGGGTCTCGTTCGGCTACACCTTC.

This rearrangement joins TRBV7-8 to TRBJ2-5; TRBD2 agrees at 7 bases. CDR1 and CDR2 (germline): SGHVS, FQNEAQ. This CDR3 is built from 15 residues. The V gene end was trimmed by 2 bases and the J gene end by 5 bases; junction bases not matched to a gene: 8. CDR3 sequence (DNA): TGTGCCAGCAGCTTATGGGGCGGGAGTCGGGAGACCCAGTACTTC. Translation: CASSLWGGSRETQYF.

Here the CDR3 reads CASSFLSGRGETQYF. The CDR3 DNA reads TGTGCCAGCAGCTTTCTTAGCGGGCGAGGGGAGACCCAGTACTTC. The chain joins TRBV5-4 to TRBJ2-5; the match to TRBD2 covers 7 bases. The CDR3 length is 15 residues. Looked up from germline, CDR1 is SGHNT and CDR2 is YYREEE (reference sequence). The V and J ends lost 2 bases and 5 bases, in that order; junction bases with no gene match: 9.

This clone has just a few counts. The chain combines TRBV18 with TRBJ1-1; 7 bases are shared with TRBD1. Germline-derived CDR1 and CDR2 are KGHSH and LQKENI. The trim removed 8 bases at V and 3 bases at J, leaving 9 bases unmatched. The CDR3 is made up of 14 amino acids. The CDR3: CASVEQGLYTEAFF. In DNA form, the CDR3 reads TGTGCCAGCGTCGAACAGGGGTTGTACACTGAAGCTTTCTTT.

The rearrangement joins TRBV15 to TRBJ2-2; weak D call: TRBD2 (5 bases). V lost 0 bases to trimming and J lost 4 bases, with 15 bases between them. This CDR3 has 17 residues. Germline-derived CDR1 and CDR2 are LNHNV and YYDKDF (reference sequence). The CDR3 sequence: CATSRDVDPAGTGELFF. CDR3 bases: TGTGCCACCAGCAGAGATGTCGACCCCGCGGGCACCGGGGAGCTGTTTTTT.

V usage is TRBV6-6 and J usage is TRBJ2-7; TRBD1 aligns across 7 bases. Unmatched junction bases numbered 10, after V lost 5 bases and J lost 3 bases. The CDR3 is made up of 15 amino acids. The germline V gene encodes CDR1 MNHNY and CDR2 SVGAGI (reference sequence). CDR3 residues: CASSPNRDSLYEQYF. DNA of the CDR3: TGTGCCAGCAGTCCCAATCGGGACAGCCTCTACGAGCAGTACTTC.

This rearrangement joins TRBV6-5 to TRBJ2-2, with a tentative D call TRBD2 (5 bases). CDR1 is MNHEY, CDR2 SVGAGI, per germline. This CDR3 is 11 amino acids long. V lost 4 bases, J lost 16 bases, and 13 bases lay in between. CDR3 protein: CASSLRGSQFF. The CDR3 DNA follows: TGTGCCAGCAGTTTACGAGGGAGCCAGTTTTTT.

The V call is TRBV11-2, the J call TRBJ2-7, with a possible D match to TRBD2 (5 bases). The CDR3 is made up of 16 amino acids. Germline lookup yields CDR1 SGHAT and CDR2 FQNNGV. Trimming shortened V by 3 bases and J by 4 bases, and 19 bases separated the two germline ends. CDR3 amino acids: CASSLGHAIREYEQYF. For the CDR3, the DNA is TGTGCCAGCAGCTTGGGCCATGCGATCCGGGAATACGAGCAGTACTTC.

This clone was detected once. The chain is built from TRBV7-9 and TRBJ2-1, with 8 nucleotides matching TRBD1. The junction had 2 bases not matched to a gene; V was cut back by 2 bases and J by 2 bases. Germline V gene lookup returns CDR1 SEHNR and CDR2 FQNEAQ (reference sequence). The CDR3 spans 15 residues. CDR3 DNA sequence: TGTGCCAGCAGCTTACCAGGGGGCCCCTACAATGAGCAGTTCTTC. Translation gives CASSLPGGPYNEQFF.

This rearrangement joins TRBV6-5 to TRBJ2-2; weak D call: TRBD2 (5 bases). The germline CDR1 and CDR2 sequences are MNHEY and SVGAGI. The ends were cut back, 0 bases at V and 6 bases at J, with 11 bases in the middle. This CDR3 region has 15 residues. CDR3 sequence reads: CASSYSSTGAGELFF. CDR3 bases: TGTGCCAGCAGTTACTCATCGACCGGGGCCGGGGAGCTGTTTTTT.

This clone is a singleton in its sample. J is TRBJ1-1 and V is TRBV29-1; no clear D gene. V was pared by 6 bases and J by 1 base, with 12 bases between. This CDR3 contains 13 residues. From germline, CDR1 is SQVTM and CDR2 ANQGSEA. CDR3 DNA: TGCAGCGTCGTATCGCTCGGGAACACTGAAGCTTTCTTT. This translates into CSVVSLGNTEAFF.

The chain links TRBV9 to TRBJ2-1; weak D call: TRBD1 (6 bases). Trimming removed 4 bases at V and 5 bases at J, with 13 bases between. The CDR3 contains 14 residues. Germline V CDR1 and CDR2: SGDLS, YYNGEE. The CDR3: CASSPGQSHNEQFF. The CDR3 DNA follows: TGTGCCAGCAGCCCAGGACAGTCTCACAATGAGCAGTTCTTC.

The chain has TRBV6-5 and TRBJ1-2; D remains unclear. The CDR3 sequence is 15 residues long. Germline-derived CDR1 and CDR2 are MNHEY and SVGAGI. The V end lost 0 bases, the J end lost 4 bases, and 12 bases lay between the germline ends. The CDR3 region has the DNA TGTGCCAGCAGTTACTCCGCGAGAGGTCTCTATGGCTACACCTTC. This encodes CASSYSARGLYGYTF.

This chain connects TRBV6-5 to TRBJ2-2, with 7 bases aligning to TRBD1. Unmatched junction bases numbered 4, after V lost 9 bases and J lost 3 bases. This CDR3 has 13 amino acids. In germline, CDR1 is MNHEY, CDR2 SVGAGI. CDR3 DNA: TGTGCCAGTTCCGACAGGGACACCGGGGAGCTGTTTTTT. Protein product: CASSDRDTGELFF.

The chain combines TRBV9 with TRBJ2-2; D perhaps matches TRBD2 (6 bases). The length of the CDR3 is 17 residues. CDR1 and CDR2 from the germline V gene are SGDLS and YYNGEE. The V gene lost 0 bases and the J gene lost 7 bases, with 19 bases spanning the gap. The CDR3 nucleotides read TGTGCCAGCAGCGTAGCCCTAGCGACCACATGGGGCGGGGAGCTGTTTTTT. It yields the protein CASSVALATTWGGELFF.

This clone came up a few times. The chain employs TRBV27 and TRBJ2-3; the D is unclear. Trimming removed 3 bases from V and 3 bases from J, with 10 bases in between. CDR3 length equals 14 residues. Germline V CDR1 and CDR2: MNHEY, SMNVEV (reference sequence). CDR3: CASSFALRTDTQYF. DNA of the CDR3: TGTGCCAGCAGTTTCGCCCTTCGTACAGATACGCAGTATTTT.

In its sample, this clone was seen a few times. The rearrangement uses TRBV27 and TRBJ1-5, with TRBD1 matching 12 bases. Per the germline V gene, CDR1 is MNHEY and CDR2 is SMNVEV (reference sequence). The CDR3 loop spans 16 amino acids. V dropped 2 bases and J dropped 5; count of bases not matched to a gene: 4. The CDR3 is CASSLGGQGAHQPQHF. CDR3 in DNA: TGTGCCAGCAGTTTAGGGGGACAGGGGGCACATCAGCCCCAGCATTTT.

The chain is built from TRBV5-4 and TRBJ2-2; D is undetermined. This CDR3 is built from 15 residues. The V gene lost 4 bases and the J gene lost 7 bases, with 17 bases spanning the gap. In germline, CDR1 is SGHNT, CDR2 YYREEE (reference sequence). The CDR3, as DNA: TGTGCCAGCAGCCCCCGGGCAGGTGCTAACGGGGAGCTGTTTTTT. Its protein is CASSPRAGANGELFF.